Listed below are T cell receptor beta chains from one sample, sequenced in a study of blood T cells in healthy people across ages. TCRdb re-analysed the 5' RACE reads in MiXCR, keeping a single row per CDR3 protein. Of about 1.7 million distinct CDR3 sequences detected, 28% appear once; the ten largest clones hold approximately 7.7%. Sequencing was done on a sample of blood. The receptors come from a woman in her 30s in good health. Each CDR3 is given with its conserved first and last residue. A D gene is named only where the DNA matches it firmly. Size is stated for part of the rows, as once, few or many counts, or as a class when the clone is expanded.

CDR3 length,V gene,D gene,J gene,clone size,CDR3 DNA,CDR3 protein
15,TRBV7-2,NA,TRBJ2-6,few,TGTGCCAGCAGCCGACTGAATACTGGGGCCAACGTCCTGACTTTC,CASSRLNTGANVLTF
19,TRBV14,NA,TRBJ2-4,NA,TGTGCCAGCAGCCAAGATCGTCTTACGGGGCAACTAGCCAAAAACATTCAGTACTTC,CASSQDRLTGQLAKNIQYF
12,TRBV7-2,NA,TRBJ2-1,NA,TGTGCCAGCAGCTTAGCATGGGGGAAGCAGTTCTTC,CASSLAWGKQFF
15,TRBV12-3/TRBV12-4,NA,TRBJ2-4,NA,TGTGCCAGCAGGAAACAGGGTGGGGGCAAAAACATTCAGTACTTC,CASRKQGGGKNIQYF
12,TRBV20-1,NA,TRBJ2-7,NA,TGCAGTGCTAGAGGCCCGCTCCACGAGCAGTACTTC,CSARGPLHEQYF
14,TRBV4-1,NA,TRBJ1-1,NA,TGCGCCAGCAGCCAAGCGAAGGGCAGACCTGAAGCTTTCTTT,CASSQAKGRPEAFF
15,TRBV10-1,NA,TRBJ2-5,NA,TGCGCCAGCAGTGGTAGTTTCGGCGGGAAAGAGACCCAGTACTTC,CASSGSFGGKETQYF
15,TRBV15,NA,TRBJ2-4,few,TGTGCCACCAGCGACCCTCGAAAAGCCAAAAACATTCAGTACTTC,CATSDPRKAKNIQYF
16,TRBV11-2,TRBD2,TRBJ2-3,many,TGTGCCAGCAGCTTAGCCGGCGCGGGGGTTACAGATACGCAGTATTTT,CASSLAGAGVTDTQYF
13,TRBV4-1,NA,TRBJ1-2,few,TGCGCCAGCAGCCACCGGGACTCTTATGGCTACACCTTC,CASSHRDSYGYTF
14,TRBV12-3/TRBV12-4,TRBD1,TRBJ1-5,NA,TGTGCCAGCAGTTTAGGGGACAGCCATCAGCCCCAGCATTTT,CASSLGDSHQPQHF
18,TRBV5-1,NA,TRBJ2-6,many,TGCGCCAGCAGCTTGCAGTCACCCCAGAGCTCTGGGGCCAACGTCCTGACTTTC,CASSLQSPQSSGANVLTF
15,TRBV18,NA,TRBJ1-2,NA,TGTGCCAGCTCACCCGTGGCACTAGGAAACTATGGCTACACCTTC,CASSPVALGNYGYTF
11,TRBV20-1,NA,TRBJ1-5,few,TGCAGTGCTTCTCAGGGATGGCCCCAGCATTTT,CSASQGWPQHF
12,TRBV7-9,NA,TRBJ1-5,many,TGTGCCAGCAGCTTTTCGAGTCAGCCCCAGCATTTT,CASSFSSQPQHF
18,TRBV11-3,NA,TRBJ2-1,NA,TGTGCCAGCAGCCCCCGGGCAGGTAGAGACTCCACCTACAATGAGCAGTTCTTC,CASSPRAGRDSTYNEQFF
15,TRBV7-9,TRBD1,TRBJ2-3,few,TGTGCCAGCCTGGACAGGGTACTCCTCACAGATACGCAGTATTTT,CASLDRVLLTDTQYF
15,TRBV12-3/TRBV12-4,NA,TRBJ1-1,NA,TGTGCCAGCAGTTTATGGGGGGCAGGGGACACTGAAGCTTTCTTT,CASSLWGAGDTEAFF
15,TRBV29-1,TRBD1,TRBJ2-5,NA,TGCAGCGGATCGGGACAGGTGGACAGGTTGGAGACCCAGTACTTC,CSGSGQVDRLETQYF
14,TRBV20-1,NA,TRBJ2-5,NA,TGCAGTGCTAGAGTCGCCGGGAGTAGGGAGACCCAGTACTTC,CSARVAGSRETQYF
15,TRBV11-2,TRBD2,TRBJ2-7,NA,TGTGCCAGCAGCTTAGTTAGCGGGAGGGCCCGCGAGCAGTACTTC,CASSLVSGRAREQYF
16,TRBV20-1,NA,TRBJ1-6,few,TGCAGTGCTAGAGATTCGAGGGCAGGGTTGGGTTCACCCCTCCACTTT,CSARDSRAGLGSPLHF
11,TRBV29-1,NA,TRBJ1-2,many,TGCAGCGTTGGGGGGAACTATGGCTACACCTTC,CSVGGNYGYTF
16,TRBV5-1,TRBD1,TRBJ2-2,few,TGCGCCAGCAGCTTACCACAGGGACAGGGAACCGGGGAGCTGTTTTTT,CASSLPQGQGTGELFF
14,TRBV9,TRBD1,TRBJ1-6,NA,TGTGCCAGCAGCACGGACAGGGTGGGTTCACCCCTCCACTTT,CASSTDRVGSPLHF
15,TRBV29-1,NA,TRBJ2-3,NA,TGCAGCCCTAGGGTATGGGGCAGGGACACAGATACGCAGTATTTT,CSPRVWGRDTDTQYF
17,TRBV12-3/TRBV12-4,NA,TRBJ1-2,few,TGTGCCAGCAGTTTAAGCGGACCGACCTCAAACATTTATGGCTACACCTTC,CASSLSGPTSNIYGYTF
16,TRBV24-1,TRBD2,TRBJ2-3,NA,TGTGCCACCAGTGCCGCTAGCGGAGGAGACACAGATACGCAGTATTTT,CATSAASGGDTDTQYF
11,TRBV29-1,TRBD1,TRBJ1-1,many,TGCAGCGGCGGGACAGTCGCTGAAGCTTTCTTT,CSGGTVAEAFF
14,TRBV7-2,NA,TRBJ1-2,NA,TGTGCCAGCAGACCCATAGGGGGGGGCTATGGCTACACCTTC,CASRPIGGGYGYTF
13,TRBV7-9,NA,TRBJ1-2,few,TGTGCCAGCAGCTCCTGGACCGACTATGGCTACACCTTC,CASSSWTDYGYTF
15,TRBV7-9,TRBD1,TRBJ1-1,few,TGTGCCAGCAGTTCCACAGGGGGCGGGCCGTCTGAAGCTTTCTTT,CASSSTGGGPSEAFF
15,TRBV6-8,NA,TRBJ2-7,few,TGTGCCAGCTTCGTCCCTCCCGGGATGTCCTACGAGCAGTACTTC,CASFVPPGMSYEQYF
13,TRBV3-1,NA,TRBJ2-7,NA,TGTGCCAGCACCACATGGGGGGTCCACGAGCAGTACTTC,CASTTWGVHEQYF
15,TRBV5-4,NA,TRBJ1-4,once,TGTGCCAGCAGCAGGACACAAGCAACTAATGAAAAACTGTTTTTT,CASSRTQATNEKLFF
17,TRBV4-3,NA,TRBJ2-7,few,TGCGCCAGCAGCCAAGAATCCGGGACCCTAGGCTCCTACGAGCAGTACTTC,CASSQESGTLGSYEQYF
13,TRBV10-2,NA,TRBJ2-5,NA,TGCGCCAGCAGTGCCTACAGAATCTACGAGCAGTGCTTC,CASSAYRIYEQCF
17,TRBV28,TRBD2,TRBJ2-1,NA,TGTGCCAGCAGTTTAAGCCTCCTAGCGGGGATATACAATGAGCAGTTCTTC,CASSLSLLAGIYNEQFF
16,TRBV12-3/TRBV12-4,TRBD1,TRBJ2-5,few,TGTGCCAGCAGCACCCGGTCGACAGGGGGCTACGAGACCCAGTACTTC,CASSTRSTGGYETQYF
12,TRBV6-2/TRBV6-3,NA,TRBJ2-5,NA,TGTGCCAGCGCTGACAGCCAAGAGACCCAGTACTTC,CASADSQETQYF
14,TRBV2,NA,TRBJ2-3,NA,TGTGCCAGCAGATTTGACAGAAACACAGATACGCAGTATTTT,CASRFDRNTDTQYF
13,TRBV12-3/TRBV12-4,NA,TRBJ2-2,NA,TGTACCAGCAGTTTAGCTGGGAGAAGGGAGCTGTTTTTT,CTSSLAGRRELFF
17,TRBV6-6,NA,TRBJ2-1,NA,TGTGCCAGCACGCCGCCTCGGAGGGGGCTCCTCCACAATGAGCAGTTCTTC,CASTPPRRGLLHNEQFF
14,TRBV12-5,NA,TRBJ2-7,few,TGTGCTAGTGGTTTAGCCCAGGGTTTCGCCGAGCAGTACTTC,CASGLAQGFAEQYF
15,TRBV7-2,NA,TRBJ1-2,few,TGTGCCAGCAGCTTAGGTGTAAGCAGGGACTTTGGCCACACCTTC,CASSLGVSRDFGHTF
15,TRBV20-1,TRBD1,TRBJ1-1,NA,TGCAGTAGTTACCGCTCGGGACAGGGAGCCTTTGAAGCTTTCTTT,CSSYRSGQGAFEAFF
13,TRBV6-1,NA,TRBJ1-5,NA,TGTGCCAGCAGTGTACAGGGTAGGGAGCCCCAGCATTTT,CASSVQGREPQHF
13,TRBV12-3/TRBV12-4,TRBD1,TRBJ1-4,NA,TGTGCCAGCAGTTCGGGACAGCATGAAAAACTGTTTTTT,CASSSGQHEKLFF
15,TRBV20-1,NA,TRBJ1-2,NA,TGCAGTGCACGCTCCCCCGGGCAAGGGAACTATGGCTACACCTTC,CSARSPGQGNYGYTF
14,TRBV10-3,TRBD2,TRBJ2-1,NA,TGTGCCATCAGTTTAGCGGGAGCAGCAAATGAGCAGTTCTTC,CAISLAGAANEQFF
15,TRBV4-1,NA,TRBJ1-5,few,TGCGCCAGCAGCCACCTCAGGGTTACTAATCAGCCCCAGCATTTT,CASSHLRVTNQPQHF
15,TRBV7-9,NA,TRBJ1-1,NA,TGTGCCAGCAGCTTAGCCCTATCCTGGGACACTGAAGCTTTCTTT,CASSLALSWDTEAFF